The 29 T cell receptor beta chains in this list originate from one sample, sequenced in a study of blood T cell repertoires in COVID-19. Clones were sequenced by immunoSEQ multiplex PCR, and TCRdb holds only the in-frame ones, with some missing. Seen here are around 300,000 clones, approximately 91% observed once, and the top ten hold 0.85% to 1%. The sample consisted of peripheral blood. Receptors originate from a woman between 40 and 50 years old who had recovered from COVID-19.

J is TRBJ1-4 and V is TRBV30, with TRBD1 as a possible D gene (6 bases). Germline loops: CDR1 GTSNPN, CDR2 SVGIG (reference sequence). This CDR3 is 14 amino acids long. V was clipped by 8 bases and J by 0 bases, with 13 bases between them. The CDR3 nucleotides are TGTGCCGGGGGCGGGGGACCAACTAATGAAAAACTGTTTTTT. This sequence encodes CAGGGGPTNEKLFF.

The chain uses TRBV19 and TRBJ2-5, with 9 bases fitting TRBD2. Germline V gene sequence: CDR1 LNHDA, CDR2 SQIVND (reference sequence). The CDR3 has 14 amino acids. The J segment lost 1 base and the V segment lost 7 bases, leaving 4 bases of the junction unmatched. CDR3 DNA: TGTGCCAGTAATCCTAGCGGGATCCAAGAGACCCAGTACTTC. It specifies CASNPSGIQETQYF.

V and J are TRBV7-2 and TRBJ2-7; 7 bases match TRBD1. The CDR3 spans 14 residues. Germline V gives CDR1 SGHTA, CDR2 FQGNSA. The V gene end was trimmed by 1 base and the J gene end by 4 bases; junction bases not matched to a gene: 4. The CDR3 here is CASSLGDRGYEQYF. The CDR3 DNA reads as TGTGCCAGCAGCTTAGGGGACAGAGGGTACGAGCAGTACTTC.

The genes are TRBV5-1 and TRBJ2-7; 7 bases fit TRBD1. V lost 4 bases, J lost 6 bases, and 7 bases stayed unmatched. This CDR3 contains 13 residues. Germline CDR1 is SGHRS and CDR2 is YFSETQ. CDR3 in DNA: TGCGCCAGCAGCGCCGCGACAGGGTCCGAGCAGTACTTC. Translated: CASSAATGSEQYF. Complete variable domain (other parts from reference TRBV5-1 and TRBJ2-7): KAGVTQTPRYLIKTRGQQVTLSCSPISGHRSVSWYQQTPGQGLQFLFEYFSETQRNKGNFPGRFSGRQFSNSRSEMNVSTLELGDSALYLCASSAATGSEQYFGPGTRLTVT.

CDR3: CASSPLGSPGATDTQYF. CDR3 bases: TGCGCCAGCAGCCCCCTCGGGAGTCCGGGAGCCACAGATACGCAGTATTTT. The chain couples TRBV5-1 to TRBJ2-3; possibly TRBD2 for D (6 bases). This CDR3 is built from 17 residues. CDR1 is SGHRS, CDR2 YFSETQ, per germline. Trimming took off 4 bases at V and 2 bases at J, with 20 bases between the two ends. The variable domain in full, with the rest retrieved from reference TRBV5-1 and TRBJ2-3, is KAGVTQTPRYLIKTRGQQVTLSCSPISGHRSVSWYQQTPGQGLQFLFEYFSETQRNKGNFPGRFSGRQFSNSRSEMNVSTLELGDSALYLCASSPLGSPGATDTQYFGPGTRLTVL.

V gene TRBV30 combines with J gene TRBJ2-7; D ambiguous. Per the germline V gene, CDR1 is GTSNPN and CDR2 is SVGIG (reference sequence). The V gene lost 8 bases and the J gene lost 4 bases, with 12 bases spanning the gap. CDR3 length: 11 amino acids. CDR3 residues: CAGTGFYEQYF. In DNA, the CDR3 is TGTGCCGGAACCGGGTTTTACGAGCAGTACTTC.

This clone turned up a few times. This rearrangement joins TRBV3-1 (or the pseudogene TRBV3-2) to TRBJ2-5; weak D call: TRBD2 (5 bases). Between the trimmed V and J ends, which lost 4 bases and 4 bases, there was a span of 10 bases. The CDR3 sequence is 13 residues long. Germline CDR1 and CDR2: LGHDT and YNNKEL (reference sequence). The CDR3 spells CASSLTSRETQYF. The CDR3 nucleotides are TGTGCCAGCAGCCTCACTAGTAGAGAGACCCAGTACTTC.

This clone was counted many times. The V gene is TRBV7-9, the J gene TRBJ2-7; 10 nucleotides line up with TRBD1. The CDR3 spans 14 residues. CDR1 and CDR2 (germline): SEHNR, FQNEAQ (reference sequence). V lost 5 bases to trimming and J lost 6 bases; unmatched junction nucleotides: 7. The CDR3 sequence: CASSTGQGVGEQYF. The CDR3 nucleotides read TGTGCCAGCAGCACCGGACAGGGGGTAGGCGAGCAGTACTTC.

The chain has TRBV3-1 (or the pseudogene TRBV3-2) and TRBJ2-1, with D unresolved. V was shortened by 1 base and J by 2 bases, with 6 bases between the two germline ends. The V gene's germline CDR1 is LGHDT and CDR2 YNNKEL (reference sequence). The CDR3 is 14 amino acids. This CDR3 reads CASSQGPPYNEQFF. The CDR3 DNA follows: TGTGCCAGCAGCCAAGGGCCCCCCTACAATGAGCAGTTCTTC.

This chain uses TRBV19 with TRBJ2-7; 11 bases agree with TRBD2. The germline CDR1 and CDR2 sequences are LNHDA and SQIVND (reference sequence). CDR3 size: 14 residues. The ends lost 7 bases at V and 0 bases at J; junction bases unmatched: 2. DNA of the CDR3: TGTGCCAGTATGGGGACTAGCGGCTCCTACGAGCAGTACTTC. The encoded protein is CASMGTSGSYEQYF.

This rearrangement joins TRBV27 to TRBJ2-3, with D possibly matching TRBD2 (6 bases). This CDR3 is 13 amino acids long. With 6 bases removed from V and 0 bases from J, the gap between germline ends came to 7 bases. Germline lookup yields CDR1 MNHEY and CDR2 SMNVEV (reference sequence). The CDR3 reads CASRLASTDTQYF. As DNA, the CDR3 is TGTGCCAGCAGACTAGCTAGCACAGATACGCAGTATTTT.

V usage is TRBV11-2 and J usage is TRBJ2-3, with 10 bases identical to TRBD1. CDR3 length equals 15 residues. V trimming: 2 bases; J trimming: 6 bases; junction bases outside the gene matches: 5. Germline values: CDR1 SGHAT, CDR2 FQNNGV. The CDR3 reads CASSLRDRGMDTQYF. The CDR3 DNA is TGTGCCAGCAGCTTAAGGGACAGGGGTATGGATACGCAGTATTTT.

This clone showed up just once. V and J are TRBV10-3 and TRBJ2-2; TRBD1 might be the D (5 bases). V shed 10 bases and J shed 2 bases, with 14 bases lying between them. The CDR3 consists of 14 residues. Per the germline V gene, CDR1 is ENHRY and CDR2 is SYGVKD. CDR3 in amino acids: CATTLGQNTGELFF. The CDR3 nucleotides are TGTGCCACTACCCTGGGGCAAAACACCGGGGAGCTGTTTTTT.

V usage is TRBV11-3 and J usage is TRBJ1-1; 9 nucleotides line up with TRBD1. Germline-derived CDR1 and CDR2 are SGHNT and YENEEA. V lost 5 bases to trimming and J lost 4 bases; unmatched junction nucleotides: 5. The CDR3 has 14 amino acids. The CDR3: CASSQTGGITEAFF. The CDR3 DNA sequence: TGTGCCAGCAGCCAGACAGGGGGAATCACTGAAGCTTTCTTT.

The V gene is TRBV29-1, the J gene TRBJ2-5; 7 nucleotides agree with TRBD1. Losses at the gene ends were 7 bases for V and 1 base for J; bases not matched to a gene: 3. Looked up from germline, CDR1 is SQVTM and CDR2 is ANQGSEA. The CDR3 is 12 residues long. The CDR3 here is CSGDSAQETQYF. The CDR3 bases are TGCAGCGGGGACAGCGCCCAAGAGACCCAGTACTTC.

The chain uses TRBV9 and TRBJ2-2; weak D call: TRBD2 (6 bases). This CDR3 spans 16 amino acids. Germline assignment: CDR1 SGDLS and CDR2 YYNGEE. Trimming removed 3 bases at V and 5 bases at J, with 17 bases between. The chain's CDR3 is CASSDRPGVGTGELFF. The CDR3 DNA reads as TGTGCCAGCAGCGATAGACCGGGAGTAGGGACCGGGGAGCTGTTTTTT.

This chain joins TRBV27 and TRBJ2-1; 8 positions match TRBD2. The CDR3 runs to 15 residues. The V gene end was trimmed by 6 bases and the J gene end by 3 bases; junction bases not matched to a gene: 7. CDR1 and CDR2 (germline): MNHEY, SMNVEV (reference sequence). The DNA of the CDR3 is TGTGCCAGCAGCCTTCTCGCGGGAGGCTACAATGAGCAGTTCTTC. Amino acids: CASSLLAGGYNEQFF.

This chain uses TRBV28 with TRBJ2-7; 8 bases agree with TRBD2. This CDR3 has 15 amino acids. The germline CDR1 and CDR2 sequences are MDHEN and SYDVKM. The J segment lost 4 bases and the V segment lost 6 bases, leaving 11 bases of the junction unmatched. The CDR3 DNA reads TGTGCCAGCAGCCAAGGGGGACTAGTGATATACGAGCAGTACTTC. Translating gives CASSQGGLVIYEQYF. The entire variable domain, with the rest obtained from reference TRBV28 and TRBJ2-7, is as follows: DVKVTQSSRYLVKRTGEKVFLECVQDMDHENMFWYRQDPGLGLRLIYFSYDVKMKEKGDIPEGYSVSREKKERFSLILESASTNQTSMYLCASSQGGLVIYEQYFGPGTRLTVT.

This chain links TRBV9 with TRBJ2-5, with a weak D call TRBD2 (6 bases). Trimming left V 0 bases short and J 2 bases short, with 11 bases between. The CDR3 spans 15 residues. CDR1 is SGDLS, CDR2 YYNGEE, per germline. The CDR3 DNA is TGTGCCAGCAGCGTAGCCCCCGGAGGGCAAGAGACCCAGTACTTC. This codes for CASSVAPGGQETQYF.

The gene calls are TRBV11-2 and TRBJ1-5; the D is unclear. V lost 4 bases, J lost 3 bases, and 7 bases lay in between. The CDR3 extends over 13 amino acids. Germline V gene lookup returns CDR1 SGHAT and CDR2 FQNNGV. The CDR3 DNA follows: TGTGCCAGCAGCTCCGGTGTCAATCAGCCCCAGCATTTT. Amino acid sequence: CASSSGVNQPQHF.

This chain's CDR3 is CASSFGSLISGATYEQYF. CDR3 nucleotide sequence: TGTGCCAGCAGCTTCGGGTCTCTTATTAGCGGAGCAACCTACGAGCAGTACTTC. V and J are TRBV7-8 and TRBJ2-7; D may be TRBD2 (6 bases). The length of the CDR3 is 18 residues. V lost 3 bases to trimming and J lost 2 bases, with 23 bases between them. Germline CDR1 and CDR2: SGHVS and FQNEAQ.

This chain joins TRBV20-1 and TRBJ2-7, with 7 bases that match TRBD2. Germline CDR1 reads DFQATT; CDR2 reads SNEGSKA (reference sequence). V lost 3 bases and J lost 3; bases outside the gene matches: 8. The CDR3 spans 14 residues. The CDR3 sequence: CSASGVAGGYEQYF. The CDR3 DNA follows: TGCAGTGCTAGTGGAGTAGCGGGCGGCTACGAGCAGTACTTC.

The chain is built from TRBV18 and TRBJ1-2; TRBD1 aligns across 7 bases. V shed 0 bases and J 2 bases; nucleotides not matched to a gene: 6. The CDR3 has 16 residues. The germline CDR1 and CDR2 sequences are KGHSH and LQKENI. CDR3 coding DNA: TGTGCCAGCTCACCACCGGGACAGCCCGCGAACTATGGCTACACCTTC. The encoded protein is CASSPPGQPANYGYTF.

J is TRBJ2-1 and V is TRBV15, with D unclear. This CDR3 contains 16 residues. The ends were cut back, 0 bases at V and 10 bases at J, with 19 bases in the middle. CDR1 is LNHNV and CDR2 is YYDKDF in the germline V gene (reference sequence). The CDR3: CATSRDLLANQREQFF. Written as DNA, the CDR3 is TGTGCCACCAGCAGAGATCTACTCGCGAACCAACGGGAGCAGTTCTTC.

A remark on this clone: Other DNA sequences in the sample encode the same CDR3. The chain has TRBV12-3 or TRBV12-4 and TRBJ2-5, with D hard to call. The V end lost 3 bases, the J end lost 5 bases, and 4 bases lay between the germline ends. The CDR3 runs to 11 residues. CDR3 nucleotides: TGTGCCAGCAGTTTTCGGGAGACCCAGTACTTC. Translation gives CASSFRETQYF.

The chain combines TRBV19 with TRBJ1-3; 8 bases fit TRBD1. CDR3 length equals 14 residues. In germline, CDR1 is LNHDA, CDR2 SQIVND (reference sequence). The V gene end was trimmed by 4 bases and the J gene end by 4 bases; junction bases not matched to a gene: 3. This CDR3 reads CASSTQGGGNTIYF. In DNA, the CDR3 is TGTGCCAGTAGTACACAGGGGGGCGGAAACACCATATATTTT.

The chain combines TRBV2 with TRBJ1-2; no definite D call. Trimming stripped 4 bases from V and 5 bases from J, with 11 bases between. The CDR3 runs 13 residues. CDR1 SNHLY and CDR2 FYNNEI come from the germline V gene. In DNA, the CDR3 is TGTGCCAGCAGTGGCTGGAGGAATTATGGCTACACCTTC. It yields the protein CASSGWRNYGYTF.

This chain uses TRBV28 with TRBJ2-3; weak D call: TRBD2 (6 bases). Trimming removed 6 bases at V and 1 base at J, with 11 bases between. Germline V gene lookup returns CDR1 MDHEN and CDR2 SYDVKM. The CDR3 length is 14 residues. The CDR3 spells CASSGRSGTDTQYF. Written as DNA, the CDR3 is TGTGCCAGCAGCGGGAGATCAGGCACAGATACGCAGTATTTT.

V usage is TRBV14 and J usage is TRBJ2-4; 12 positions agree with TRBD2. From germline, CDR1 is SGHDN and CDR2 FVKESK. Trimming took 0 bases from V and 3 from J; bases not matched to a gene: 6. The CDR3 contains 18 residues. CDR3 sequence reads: CASSQDLGLAGIKNIQYF. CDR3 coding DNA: TGTGCCAGCAGCCAAGATCTTGGACTAGCGGGGATCAAAAACATTCAGTACTTC.